These T cell receptor beta chains were read from a single sample in a study of blood T cell repertoires in COVID-19. Clones were read by immunoSEQ multiplex PCR, and TCRdb kept only the in-frame ones, dropping some. The table includes about 160,000 clones, about four fifths detected once. The sequencing input was peripheral blood. The receptor source for this set is a man aged 55 to 70 with active or convalescent COVID-19. CDR3s include the opening cysteine and the closing phenylalanine or tryptophan. A D gene is named only where the DNA matches it firmly. The size entry is marked missing in some rows and otherwise reads once, few, many or a size class.

len: 14; v_gene: TRBV9; abundance: .; d_gene: .; j_gene: TRBJ2-2; CDR3aa: CASSVGPNTGELFF; CDR3nt: TGTGCCAGCAGCGTGGGGCCGAACACCGGGGAGCTGTTTTTT
len: 14; v_gene: TRBV2; abundance: .; d_gene: .; j_gene: TRBJ1-2; CDR3aa: CASRINRSSYGYTF; CDR3nt: TGTGCCAGCAGGATAAACAGGTCGAGCTATGGCTACACCTTC
len: 14; v_gene: TRBV9; abundance: .; d_gene: .; j_gene: TRBJ2-3; CDR3aa: CASSVDRGTDTQYF; CDR3nt: TGTGCCAGCAGCGTAGACCGAGGTACAGATACGCAGTATTTT
len: 15; v_gene: TRBV6-5; abundance: few; d_gene: TRBD1; j_gene: TRBJ1-5; CDR3aa: CASSVGTEGFEPQHF; CDR3nt: TGTGCCAGCAGCGTCGGGACAGAGGGCTTTGAGCCCCAGCATTTT
len: 15; v_gene: TRBV6-1; abundance: .; d_gene: .; j_gene: TRBJ1-3; CDR3aa: CASSEFQGPGNTIYF; CDR3nt: TGTGCCAGCAGTGAATTTCAGGGGCCTGGAAACACCATATATTTT
len: 14; v_gene: TRBV14; abundance: .; d_gene: .; j_gene: TRBJ2-2; CDR3aa: CASSQSSRAGELFF; CDR3nt: TGTGCCAGCAGCCAGTCCAGCCGGGCCGGGGAGCTGTTTTTT
len: 16; v_gene: TRBV5-1; abundance: .; d_gene: TRBD1; j_gene: TRBJ2-2; CDR3aa: CASSHRPGQIPGELFF; CDR3nt: TGCGCCAGCAGCCACCGACCGGGACAGATCCCCGGGGAGCTGTTTTTT
len: 14; v_gene: TRBV19; abundance: .; d_gene: .; j_gene: TRBJ1-2; CDR3aa: CASSIRGTNYGYTF; CDR3nt: TGTGCCAGTAGTATTCGGGGGACTAACTATGGCTACACCTTC
len: 12; v_gene: TRBV20-1; abundance: .; d_gene: .; j_gene: TRBJ1-2; CDR3aa: CSASKGGPGYTF; CDR3nt: TGCAGTGCTAGTAAGGGGGGGCCCGGCTACACCTTC
len: 15; v_gene: TRBV3-1/TRBV3-2; abundance: .; d_gene: .; j_gene: TRBJ2-7; CDR3aa: CASSQAAGGSYEQYF; CDR3nt: TGTGCCAGCAGCCAAGCGGCCGGCGGCTCCTACGAGCAGTACTTC
len: 12; v_gene: TRBV6-5; abundance: .; d_gene: .; j_gene: TRBJ1-1; CDR3aa: CASWTGGTEAFF; CDR3nt: TGTGCCAGCTGGACTGGGGGGACTGAAGCTTTCTTT
len: 15; v_gene: TRBV9; abundance: .; d_gene: TRBD2; j_gene: TRBJ2-3; CDR3aa: CASSVTSASTDTQYF; CDR3nt: TGTGCCAGCAGCGTAACTAGCGCCAGCACAGATACGCAGTATTTT
len: 14; v_gene: TRBV7-3; abundance: .; d_gene: TRBD2; j_gene: TRBJ2-2; CDR3aa: CASSSASGGRELFF; CDR3nt: TGTGCCAGCAGCTCAGCTAGCGGGGGCCGGGAGCTGTTTTTT
len: 16; v_gene: TRBV19; abundance: .; d_gene: .; j_gene: TRBJ2-6; CDR3aa: CASRRLQGTGANVLTF; CDR3nt: TGTGCCAGTAGAAGACTACAGGGTACCGGGGCCAACGTCCTGACTTTC
len: 15; v_gene: TRBV5-5; abundance: few; d_gene: .; j_gene: TRBJ1-5; CDR3aa: CASSLSQRGNQPQHF; CDR3nt: TGTGCCAGCAGCCTAAGTCAGAGGGGGAATCAGCCCCAGCATTTT
len: 15; v_gene: TRBV6-2/TRBV6-3; abundance: .; d_gene: TRBD1; j_gene: TRBJ2-7; CDR3aa: CASSDGTGVFLEQYF; CDR3nt: TGTGCCAGCAGTGATGGGACAGGGGTGTTCTTGGAGCAGTACTTC
len: 14; v_gene: TRBV10-3; abundance: .; d_gene: TRBD1; j_gene: TRBJ1-1; CDR3aa: CAISGQGTNTEAFF; CDR3nt: TGTGCCATCAGTGGACAGGGGACGAACACTGAAGCTTTCTTT
len: 15; v_gene: TRBV5-4; abundance: .; d_gene: .; j_gene: TRBJ1-1; CDR3aa: CASTPGGRVGTEAFF; CDR3nt: TGTGCCAGCACGCCGGGAGGGCGCGTCGGCACTGAAGCTTTCTTT
len: 14; v_gene: TRBV6-5; abundance: .; d_gene: .; j_gene: TRBJ2-7; CDR3aa: CASTQGGHSYEQYF; CDR3nt: TGTGCCAGCACTCAGGGGGGACATTCCTACGAGCAGTACTTC
len: 13; v_gene: TRBV29-1; abundance: .; d_gene: TRBD1; j_gene: TRBJ1-4; CDR3aa: CSVRQGASEKLFF; CDR3nt: TGCAGCGTTCGACAGGGGGCAAGTGAAAAACTGTTTTTT
len: 17; v_gene: TRBV18; abundance: .; d_gene: TRBD2; j_gene: TRBJ2-3; CDR3aa: CASSPLGGGEITDTQYF; CDR3nt: TGTGCCAGCTCACCCCTCGGGGGGGGCGAAATCACAGATACGCAGTATTTT
len: 16; v_gene: TRBV7-8; abundance: .; d_gene: TRBD1; j_gene: TRBJ1-2; CDR3aa: CASSLGTGGQNYGYTF; CDR3nt: TGTGCCAGCAGCTTAGGGACAGGGGGCCAGAACTATGGCTACACCTTC
len: 14; v_gene: TRBV3-1/TRBV3-2; abundance: .; d_gene: .; j_gene: TRBJ1-6; CDR3aa: CASSQVTGSAPLHF; CDR3nt: TGTGCCAGCAGCCAAGTTACAGGGTCTGCACCCCTCCACTTT
len: 13; v_gene: TRBV6-5; abundance: .; d_gene: TRBD2; j_gene: TRBJ2-1; CDR3aa: CASNGGGRVEQFF; CDR3nt: TGTGCCAGCAACGGCGGGGGAAGGGTTGAGCAGTTCTTC
len: 16; v_gene: TRBV11-2; abundance: few; d_gene: TRBD1; j_gene: TRBJ2-2; CDR3aa: CASSKGQFYNTGELFF; CDR3nt: TGTGCCAGCAGCAAGGGACAGTTTTATAACACCGGGGAGCTGTTTTTT
len: 11; v_gene: TRBV20-1; abundance: once; d_gene: .; j_gene: TRBJ2-7; CDR3aa: CSASIGYEQYF; CDR3nt: TGCAGCGCCTCGATCGGCTACGAGCAGTACTTC
len: 15; v_gene: TRBV7-2; abundance: many; d_gene: TRBD2; j_gene: TRBJ2-3; CDR3aa: CASSLVVTSGDTQYF; CDR3nt: TGTGCCAGCAGCTTAGTGGTGACTAGCGGAGATACGCAGTATTTT
len: 14; v_gene: TRBV3-1/TRBV3-2; abundance: .; d_gene: .; j_gene: TRBJ1-6; CDR3aa: CASSHPQGNSPLHF; CDR3nt: TGTGCCAGCAGCCACCCGCAGGGTAATTCACCCCTCCACTTT
len: 12; v_gene: TRBV6-5; abundance: .; d_gene: TRBD1; j_gene: TRBJ1-2; CDR3aa: CASTRPGGGYTF; CDR3nt: TGTGCCAGCACTAGACCAGGGGGAGGCTACACCTTC
len: 12; v_gene: TRBV5-5; abundance: .; d_gene: .; j_gene: TRBJ1-5; CDR3aa: CASALRDQPQHF; CDR3nt: TGTGCCAGCGCACTACGTGATCAGCCCCAGCATTTT
len: 14; v_gene: TRBV7-2; abundance: .; d_gene: TRBD2; j_gene: TRBJ2-1; CDR3aa: CASRTSGSGHEQFF; CDR3nt: TGTGCCAGCAGGACTAGCGGGAGTGGCCATGAGCAGTTCTTC
len: 17; v_gene: TRBV7-6; abundance: .; d_gene: TRBD2; j_gene: TRBJ2-2; CDR3aa: CASSLSPLAGVAGELFF; CDR3nt: TGTGCCAGCAGCCTTTCCCCGCTAGCGGGAGTAGCCGGGGAGCTGTTTTTT
len: 15; v_gene: TRBV14; abundance: .; d_gene: .; j_gene: TRBJ1-2; CDR3aa: CASSHNQGPLYGYTF; CDR3nt: TGTGCCAGCAGCCATAATCAGGGCCCTCTCTATGGCTACACCTTC
len: 15; v_gene: TRBV19; abundance: .; d_gene: .; j_gene: TRBJ2-3; CDR3aa: CASRSGWALTDTQYF; CDR3nt: TGTGCCAGCAGGTCAGGGTGGGCCCTCACAGATACGCAGTATTTT
len: 14; v_gene: TRBV2; abundance: once; d_gene: TRBD1; j_gene: TRBJ2-7; CDR3aa: CASSDRTGVSEQYF; CDR3nt: TGTGCCAGCAGTGACCGGACAGGGGTATCCGAGCAGTACTTC
len: 15; v_gene: TRBV19; abundance: few; d_gene: TRBD1; j_gene: TRBJ2-7; CDR3aa: CASKRSTGGFHEQYF; CDR3nt: TGTGCCAGTAAGAGATCGACAGGGGGCTTTCACGAGCAGTACTTC
len: 16; v_gene: TRBV7-6; abundance: .; d_gene: .; j_gene: TRBJ2-3; CDR3aa: CASSHPTGSVTDTQYF; CDR3nt: TGTGCCAGCAGCCACCCAACAGGGAGTGTGACAGATACGCAGTATTTT
len: 13; v_gene: TRBV5-4; abundance: .; d_gene: TRBD2; j_gene: TRBJ2-1; CDR3aa: CASSPAGGDEQFF; CDR3nt: TGTGCCAGCAGCCCGGCGGGGGGCGATGAGCAGTTCTTC
len: 13; v_gene: TRBV7-3; abundance: .; d_gene: .; j_gene: TRBJ1-1; CDR3aa: CASARRGDTEAFF; CDR3nt: TGTGCCAGCGCCCGCCGGGGGGACACTGAAGCTTTCTTT
len: 15; v_gene: TRBV6-5; abundance: .; d_gene: TRBD2; j_gene: TRBJ2-3; CDR3aa: CASSLLAGGSDTQYF; CDR3nt: TGTGCCAGCAGTCTCCTAGCGGGAGGATCAGATACGCAGTATTTT
len: 11; v_gene: TRBV19; abundance: .; d_gene: .; j_gene: TRBJ2-7; CDR3aa: CASIDAYEQYF; CDR3nt: TGTGCCAGTATAGATGCCTACGAGCAGTACTTC
len: 13; v_gene: TRBV2; abundance: few; d_gene: .; j_gene: TRBJ2-7; CDR3aa: CASSVGQYYEQYF; CDR3nt: TGTGCCAGCAGTGTCGGACAGTACTACGAGCAGTACTTC
len: 15; v_gene: TRBV29-1; abundance: .; d_gene: .; j_gene: TRBJ2-3; CDR3aa: CSVLITAGSTDTQYF; CDR3nt: TGCAGCGTTCTAATTACGGCGGGAAGCACAGATACGCAGTATTTT
len: 14; v_gene: TRBV19; abundance: .; d_gene: .; j_gene: TRBJ1-5; CDR3aa: CASSILEINQPQHF; CDR3nt: TGTGCCAGTAGTATTTTGGAGATCAATCAGCCCCAGCATTTT
len: 15; v_gene: TRBV4-2; abundance: .; d_gene: TRBD1; j_gene: TRBJ1-1; CDR3aa: CASSPRQGQNTEAFF; CDR3nt: TGTGCCAGCAGCCCAAGACAGGGGCAGAACACTGAAGCTTTCTTT
len: 21; v_gene: TRBV7-8; abundance: .; d_gene: TRBD2; j_gene: TRBJ2-1; CDR3aa: CASSREEPGLAGPEVVHEQFF; CDR3nt: TGTGCCAGCAGCCGAGAGGAACCGGGACTAGCGGGACCGGAGGTGGTCCATGAGCAGTTCTTC
len: 17; v_gene: TRBV6-1; abundance: .; d_gene: .; j_gene: TRBJ1-5; CDR3aa: CASSEALQVTPNQPQHF; CDR3nt: TGTGCCAGCAGTGAAGCGCTTCAGGTAACCCCCAATCAGCCCCAGCATTTT
len: 16; v_gene: TRBV10-3; abundance: .; d_gene: TRBD2; j_gene: TRBJ2-2; CDR3aa: CAISGYSGGGTGELFF; CDR3nt: TGTGCCATCTCCGGCTATAGCGGGGGGGGGACCGGGGAGCTGTTTTTT
len: 14; v_gene: TRBV6-5; abundance: .; d_gene: TRBD1; j_gene: TRBJ1-2; CDR3aa: CASRSGGAAGGYTF; CDR3nt: TGTGCCAGCAGGTCAGGGGGCGCCGCTGGAGGCTACACCTTC
len: 17; v_gene: TRBV27; abundance: .; d_gene: .; j_gene: TRBJ2-3; CDR3aa: CASSDPTGRASTDTQYF; CDR3nt: TGTGCCAGCAGTGACCCCACAGGCCGAGCATCAACAGATACGCAGTATTTT
len: 16; v_gene: TRBV6-1; abundance: .; d_gene: TRBD1; j_gene: TRBJ1-2; CDR3aa: CASSVTPRTGPYGYTF; CDR3nt: TGTGCCAGCAGTGTTACGCCGCGGACAGGGCCCTATGGCTACACCTTC
len: 14; v_gene: TRBV29-1; abundance: once; d_gene: TRBD2; j_gene: TRBJ2-3; CDR3aa: CSVEGRESTDTQYF; CDR3nt: TGCAGCGTCGAAGGGCGGGAGAGCACAGATACGCAGTATTTT
len: 14; v_gene: TRBV3-1/TRBV3-2; abundance: .; d_gene: TRBD2; j_gene: TRBJ2-7; CDR3aa: CASSPGLAVREQYF; CDR3nt: TGTGCCAGCAGCCCCGGACTAGCGGTCCGCGAGCAGTACTTC
len: 14; v_gene: TRBV5-4; abundance: .; d_gene: .; j_gene: TRBJ1-1; CDR3aa: CASSFGQLNTEAFF; CDR3nt: TGTGCCAGCAGCTTTGGACAGCTGAACACTGAAGCTTTCTTT
len: 15; v_gene: TRBV9; abundance: few; d_gene: .; j_gene: TRBJ1-2; CDR3aa: CASSPMDSANYGYTF; CDR3nt: TGTGCCAGCAGTCCTATGGACAGTGCTAACTATGGCTACACCTTC
len: 15; v_gene: TRBV7-9; abundance: .; d_gene: TRBD1; j_gene: TRBJ1-2; CDR3aa: CASRPQGAQGYGYTF; CDR3nt: TGTGCCAGCAGACCCCAGGGGGCGCAGGGCTATGGCTACACCTTC
len: 14; v_gene: TRBV19; abundance: .; d_gene: .; j_gene: TRBJ2-1; CDR3aa: CASSIGGSYNEQFF; CDR3nt: TGTGCCAGTAGTATAGGGGGCAGCTACAATGAGCAGTTCTTC
len: 16; v_gene: TRBV3-1/TRBV3-2; abundance: .; d_gene: .; j_gene: TRBJ1-1; CDR3aa: CASSQDGGISGTEAFF; CDR3nt: TGTGCCAGCAGCCAAGATGGGGGGATTTCGGGGACTGAAGCTTTCTTT
len: 14; v_gene: TRBV5-1; abundance: .; d_gene: .; j_gene: TRBJ1-6; CDR3aa: CASSLAGINSPLHF; CDR3nt: TGCGCCAGCAGCTTGGCAGGGATCAATTCACCCCTCCACTTT
len: 13; v_gene: TRBV10-3; abundance: .; d_gene: TRBD2; j_gene: TRBJ2-1; CDR3aa: CATKSGGGDEQFF; CDR3nt: TGTGCCACGAAGTCGGGGGGGGGTGATGAGCAGTTCTTC